This T cell receptor beta chain was profiled in a study of cytomegalovirus exposure and HLA in healthy donors. Study-wide results and limits: The authors listed over 150 TCR beta chains as cytomegalovirus-associated. Information on immune exposure was restricted to one variable (CMV serostatus). Certain indistinguishable V segments, among them TRBV6-2 and TRBV6-3, were excluded.

V lost 3 bases, J lost 3 bases, and 9 bases stayed unmatched. The CDR3 is 18 residues long. Germline lookup yields CDR1 SNHLY and CDR2 FYNNEI. The PCR used 60 Vbeta and 13 Jbeta primers. Measured with immunoSEQ multiplex PCR; TCRdb has only the in-frame clones, and not every one. The table has under 150,000 clones, over 75% seen once. A note on this clone: Its cognate antigen is unknown.

The TCR comes from a woman aged 35 to 49 in good health and CMV-seropositive. Sequenced input: PBMCs. The V call is TRBV2, the J call TRBJ1-5; 12 bases match TRBD1. The CDR3 coding sequence is TGTGCCAGCAGTGAGGGGGGACAGGGGGCATCTTTCAATCAGCCCCAGCATTTT. It codes for CASSEGGQGASFNQPQHF.